This TCR beta chain was sequenced for a study of T cell responses to AZD1222 COVID-19 vaccine. Study outcomes and limitations: Seropositive status at baseline applied to only 6 or 7 AZD1222 recipients. With two AZD1222 doses given, Spike-specific TCR breadth and depth both rose.

Produced via immunoSEQ multiplex PCR; TCRdb's table is partial and in-frame only. The sample has some 96,000 clones, over 90% seen once. About this clone itself: Its antigen is as yet unknown.

V lost 2 bases, J lost 3 bases, and 17 bases lay in between. There are 17 residues in the CDR3. The V gene's germline CDR1 is MNHNS and CDR2 SASEGT. This TCR derives from an adult in good health. Material: peripheral blood, obtained on day 0 of AZD1222 vaccination. The genes are TRBV6-1 and TRBJ1-5; D call uncertain. The CDR3 nucleotides are TGTGCCAGCAGTGAACGCGACACTTACAGCACCAATCAGCCCCAGCATTTT. Amino acid sequence: CASSERDTYSTNQPQHF.